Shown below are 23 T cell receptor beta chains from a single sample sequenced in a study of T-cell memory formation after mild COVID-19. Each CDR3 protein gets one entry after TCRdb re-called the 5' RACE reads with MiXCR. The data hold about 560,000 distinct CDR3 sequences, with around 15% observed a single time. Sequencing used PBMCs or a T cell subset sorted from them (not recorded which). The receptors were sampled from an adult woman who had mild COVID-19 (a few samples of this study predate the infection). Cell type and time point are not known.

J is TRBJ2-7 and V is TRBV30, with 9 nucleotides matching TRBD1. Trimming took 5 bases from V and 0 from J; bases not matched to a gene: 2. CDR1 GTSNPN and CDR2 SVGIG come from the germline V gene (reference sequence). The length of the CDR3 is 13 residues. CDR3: CAWGQGSSYEQYF. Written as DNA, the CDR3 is TGTGCCTGGGGACAGGGGAGCTCCTACGAGCAGTACTTC.

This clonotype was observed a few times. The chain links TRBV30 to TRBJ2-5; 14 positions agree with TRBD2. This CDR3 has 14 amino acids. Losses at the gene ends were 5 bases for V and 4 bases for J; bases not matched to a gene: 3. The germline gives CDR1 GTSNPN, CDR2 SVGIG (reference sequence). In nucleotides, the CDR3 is TGTGCCTGGGGCGGGACTAGCGGGGGAGAGACCCAGTACTTC. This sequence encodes CAWGGTSGGETQYF.

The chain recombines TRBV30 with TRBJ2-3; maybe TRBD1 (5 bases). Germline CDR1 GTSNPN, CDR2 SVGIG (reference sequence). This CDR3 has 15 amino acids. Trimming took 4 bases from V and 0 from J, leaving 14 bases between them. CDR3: CAWKTTGISTDTQYF. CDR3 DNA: TGTGCCTGGAAGACCACAGGAATAAGCACAGATACGCAGTATTTT.

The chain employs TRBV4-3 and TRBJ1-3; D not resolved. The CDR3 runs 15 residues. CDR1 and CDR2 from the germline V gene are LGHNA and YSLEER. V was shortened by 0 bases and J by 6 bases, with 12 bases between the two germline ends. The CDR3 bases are TGCGCCAGCAGCCAAGATAAGAACTTCCTAAACACCATATATTTT. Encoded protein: CASSQDKNFLNTIYF.

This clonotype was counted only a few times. CDR3 in DNA: TGCAGTGCTAGAGGACTAGCGGGAGGGCCAATCCGGGACACCGGGGAGCTGTTTTTT. Its translation is CSARGLAGGPIRDTGELFF. The chain has TRBV20-1 and TRBJ2-2; 14 bases align to TRBD2. This CDR3 spans 19 amino acids. With 1 base clipped from V and 3 bases from J, the junction kept 10 bases outside the gene matches. The germline CDR1 and CDR2 sequences are DFQATT and SNEGSKA (reference sequence).

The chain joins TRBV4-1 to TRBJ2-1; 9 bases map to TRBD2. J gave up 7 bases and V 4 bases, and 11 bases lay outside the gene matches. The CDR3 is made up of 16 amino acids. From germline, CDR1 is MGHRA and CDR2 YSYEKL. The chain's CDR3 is CASSPHGRGGPNEQFF. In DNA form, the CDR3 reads TGCGCCAGCAGCCCCCACGGGCGGGGGGGCCCAAATGAGCAGTTCTTC.

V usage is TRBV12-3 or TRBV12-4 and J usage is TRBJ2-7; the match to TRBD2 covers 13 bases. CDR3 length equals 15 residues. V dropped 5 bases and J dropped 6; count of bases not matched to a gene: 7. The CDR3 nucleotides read TGTGCCAGCAGTCCCGGACTAGCGGGAGTTTCCGAGCAGTACTTC. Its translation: CASSPGLAGVSEQYF.

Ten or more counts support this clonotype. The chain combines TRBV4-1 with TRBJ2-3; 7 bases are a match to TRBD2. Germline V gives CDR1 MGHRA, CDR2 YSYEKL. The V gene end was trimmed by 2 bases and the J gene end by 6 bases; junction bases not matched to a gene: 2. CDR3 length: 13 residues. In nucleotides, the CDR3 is TGCGCCAGCAGCCAACCCGGGGGGGATACGCAGTATTTT. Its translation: CASSQPGGDTQYF.

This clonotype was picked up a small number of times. CDR3: CASSSGASSYNSPLHF. Written as DNA, the CDR3 is TGCGCCAGCAGCTCTGGGGCGAGCTCCTATAATTCACCCCTCCACTTT. The V gene is TRBV5-1, the J gene TRBJ1-6; D may be TRBD1 (5 bases). V was clipped by 3 bases and J by 0 bases, with 10 bases between them. CDR1 is SGHRS, CDR2 YFSETQ, per germline. The CDR3 is 16 amino acids.

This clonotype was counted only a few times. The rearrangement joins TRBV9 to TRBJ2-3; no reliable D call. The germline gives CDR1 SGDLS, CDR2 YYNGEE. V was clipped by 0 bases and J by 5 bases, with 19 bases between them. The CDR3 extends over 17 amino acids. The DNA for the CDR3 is TGTGCCAGCAGCGTAGACGTGAACCGCCTGAAGGTAGATACGCAGTATTTT. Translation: CASSVDVNRLKVDTQYF. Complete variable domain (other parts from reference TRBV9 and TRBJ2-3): DSGVTQTPKHLITATGQRVTLRCSPRSGDLSVYWYQQSLDQGLQFLIQYYNGEERAKGNILERFSAQQFPDLHSELNLSSLELGDSALYFCASSVDVNRLKVDTQYFGPGTRLTVL.

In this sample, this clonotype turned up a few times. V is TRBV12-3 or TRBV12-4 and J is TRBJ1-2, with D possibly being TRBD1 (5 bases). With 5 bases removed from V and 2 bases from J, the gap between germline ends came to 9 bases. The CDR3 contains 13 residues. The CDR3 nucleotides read TGTGCCAGCAGTATGGGACGCAACTATGGCTACACCTTC. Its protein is CASSMGRNYGYTF.

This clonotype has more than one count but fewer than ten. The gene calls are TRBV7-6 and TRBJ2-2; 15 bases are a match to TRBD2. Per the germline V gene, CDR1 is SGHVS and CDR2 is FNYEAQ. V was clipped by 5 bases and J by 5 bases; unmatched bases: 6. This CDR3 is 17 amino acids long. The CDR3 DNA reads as TGTGCCAGCAGCCGGACTAGCGGGAGGGCCGGTACCGGGGAGCTGTTTTTT. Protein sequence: CASSRTSGRAGTGELFF.

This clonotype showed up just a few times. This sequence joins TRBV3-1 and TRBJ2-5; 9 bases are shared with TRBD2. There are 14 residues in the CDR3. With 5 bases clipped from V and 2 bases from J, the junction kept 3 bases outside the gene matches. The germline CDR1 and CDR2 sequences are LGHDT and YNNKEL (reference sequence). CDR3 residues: CASSNSGRQETQYF. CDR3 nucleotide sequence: TGTGCCAGCAGCAATAGCGGGAGACAAGAGACCCAGTACTTC.

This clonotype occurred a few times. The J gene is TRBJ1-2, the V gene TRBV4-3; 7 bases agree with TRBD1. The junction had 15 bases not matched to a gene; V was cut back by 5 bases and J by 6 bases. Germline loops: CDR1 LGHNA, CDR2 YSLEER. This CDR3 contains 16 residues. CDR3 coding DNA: TGCGCCAGCAGCTCTCAGCCGACAGGGAATTCGAATGGCTACACCTTC. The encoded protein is CASSSQPTGNSNGYTF.

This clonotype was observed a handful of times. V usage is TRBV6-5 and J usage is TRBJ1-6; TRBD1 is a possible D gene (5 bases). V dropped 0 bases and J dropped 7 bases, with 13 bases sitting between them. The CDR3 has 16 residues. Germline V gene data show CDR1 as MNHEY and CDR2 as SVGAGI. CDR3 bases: TGTGCCAGCAGTTACTCGCGGGGCGGGATGAATTCACCCCTCCACTTT. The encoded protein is CASSYSRGGMNSPLHF.

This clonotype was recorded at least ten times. CDR3 nucleotides: TGTGCCAGCAGTACAGGGGGAATGGGGACTGAAGCTTTCTTT. Protein sequence: CASSTGGMGTEAFF. The chain recombines TRBV7-3 with TRBJ1-1, with 8 bases lining up with TRBD1. After removal of 6 bases from V and 5 bases from J, the junction contained 8 bases not matched to a gene. Per germline, CDR1 SGHTA and CDR2 FQGTGA. This CDR3 comprises 14 residues.

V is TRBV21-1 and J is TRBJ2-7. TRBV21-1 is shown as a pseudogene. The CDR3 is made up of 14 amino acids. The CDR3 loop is CASSTSNRFYEQYF. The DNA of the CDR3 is TGTGCCAGCAGCACCTCGAATAGATTCTACGAGCAGTACTTC.

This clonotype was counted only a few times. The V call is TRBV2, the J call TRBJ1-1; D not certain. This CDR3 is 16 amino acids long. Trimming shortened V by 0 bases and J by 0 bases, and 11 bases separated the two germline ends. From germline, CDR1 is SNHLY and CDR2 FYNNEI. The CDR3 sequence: CASSEAVGRVNTEAFF. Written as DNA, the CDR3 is TGTGCCAGCAGTGAAGCCGTCGGCCGCGTGAACACTGAAGCTTTCTTT.

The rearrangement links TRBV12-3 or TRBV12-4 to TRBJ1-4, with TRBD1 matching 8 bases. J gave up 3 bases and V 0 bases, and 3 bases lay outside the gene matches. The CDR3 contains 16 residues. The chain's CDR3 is CASSLAYRGSNEKLFF. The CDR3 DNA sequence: TGTGCCAGCAGTTTAGCTTACAGGGGGTCTAATGAAAAACTGTTTTTT.

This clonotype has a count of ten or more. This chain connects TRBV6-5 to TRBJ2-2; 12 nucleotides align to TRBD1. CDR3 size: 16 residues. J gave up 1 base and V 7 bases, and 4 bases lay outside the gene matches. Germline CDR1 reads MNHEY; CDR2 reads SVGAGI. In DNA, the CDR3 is TGTGCCAGCACCGGGACAGGGGGCTTGAACACCGGGGAGCTGTTTTTT. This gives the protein CASTGTGGLNTGELFF.

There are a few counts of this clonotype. Written as DNA, the CDR3 is TGTGCCAGCAGCCAAGGGGGTTCCAGCTCCTACGAGCAGTACTTC. It yields the protein CASSQGGSSSYEQYF. V gene TRBV3-1 combines with J gene TRBJ2-7; D is undetermined. Germline CDR1 is LGHDT and CDR2 is YNNKEL (reference sequence). The V gene lost 1 base and the J gene lost 0 bases, with 10 bases spanning the gap. The CDR3 runs to 15 residues.

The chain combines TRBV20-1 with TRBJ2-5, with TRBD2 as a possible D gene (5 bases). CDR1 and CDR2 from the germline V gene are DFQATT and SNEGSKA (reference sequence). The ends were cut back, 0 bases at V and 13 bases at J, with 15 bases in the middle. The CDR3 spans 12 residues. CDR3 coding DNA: TGCAGTGCTAGAGATTGGGCAGGACTGCCGTACTTC. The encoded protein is CSARDWAGLPYF.

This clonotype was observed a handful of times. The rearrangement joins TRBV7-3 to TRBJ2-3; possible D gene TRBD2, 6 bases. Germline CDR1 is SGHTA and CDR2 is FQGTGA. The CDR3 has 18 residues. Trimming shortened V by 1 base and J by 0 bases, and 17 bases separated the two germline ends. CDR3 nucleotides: TGTGCCAGCAGCTTAAACGCCCCCAGCGGGCGAAGCACAGATACGCAGTATTTT. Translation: CASSLNAPSGRSTDTQYF.